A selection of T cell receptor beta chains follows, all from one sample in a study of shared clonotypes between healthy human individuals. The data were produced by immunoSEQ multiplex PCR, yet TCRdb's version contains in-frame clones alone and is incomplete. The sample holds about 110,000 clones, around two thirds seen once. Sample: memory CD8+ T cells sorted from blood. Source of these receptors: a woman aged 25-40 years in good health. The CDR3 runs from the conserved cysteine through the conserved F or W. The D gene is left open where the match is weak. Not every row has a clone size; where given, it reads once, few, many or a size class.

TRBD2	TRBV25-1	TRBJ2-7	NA	TGTGCCAGCAGTGAGGTTGGGGCTAGCGGGACCTACGAGCAGTACTTC	CASSEVGASGTYEQYF
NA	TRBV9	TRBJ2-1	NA	TGTGCCAGCAGCGGACGGGACTCGAACTACGAGCAGTTCTTC	CASSGRDSNYEQFF
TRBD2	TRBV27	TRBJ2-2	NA	TGTGCCAGCAGTTCCCGGACTAGCGAAACCGGGGAGCTGTTTTTT	CASSSRTSETGELFF
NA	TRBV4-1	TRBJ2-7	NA	TGCGCCAGCAGCCAACCCGATTACGAGCAGTACTTC	CASSQPDYEQYF
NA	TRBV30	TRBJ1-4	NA	TGTGCCTGGAGTGTCTGGGGCCATGAGGAAAAACTGTTTTTT	CAWSVWGHEEKLFF
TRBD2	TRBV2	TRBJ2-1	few	TGTGCCAGCAGTCCGTTAGCGGGAGGCTCGTACAATGAGCAGTTCTTC	CASSPLAGGSYNEQFF
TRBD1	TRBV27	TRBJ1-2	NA	TGTGCCAGCAGTTTATGGCGAACGACAGGGGTTCATGGCTACACCTTC	CASSLWRTTGVHGYTF
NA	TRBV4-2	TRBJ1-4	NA	TGTGCCAGCAGCCAAGTGGCGGACGGATATGAAAAACTGTTTTTT	CASSQVADGYEKLFF
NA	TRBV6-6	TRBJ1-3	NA	TGTGCCAGCAGGGAAACAGGGCAGGGAAACACCATATATTTT	CASRETGQGNTIYF
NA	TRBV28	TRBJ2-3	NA	TGTGCCAGCAGTTTAAAGGGGCCCCGCGGAGCTACGCAGTATTTT	CASSLKGPRGATQYF
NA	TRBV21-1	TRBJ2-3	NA	TGTGCCAGCAGCCGCGGGACAGGGCCACCAGATACGCAGTATTTT	CASSRGTGPPDTQYF
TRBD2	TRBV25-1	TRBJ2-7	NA	TGTGCCAGCAGGGGACTAGCGGACTACGAGCAGTACTTC	CASRGLADYEQYF
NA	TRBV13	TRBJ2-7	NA	TGTGCCAGCAGCTTAGCTAGGTCCCTACTCACATCCGAGCAGTACTTC	CASSLARSLLTSEQYF
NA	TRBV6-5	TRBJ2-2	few	TGTGCCAGCAGTAGTAGTGACCCCTTGGCCGGGGAGCTGTTTTTT	CASSSSDPLAGELFF
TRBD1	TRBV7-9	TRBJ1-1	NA	TGTGCCAGCAGCATCCGGGACAGGGGGAACACTGAAGCTTTCTTT	CASSIRDRGNTEAFF
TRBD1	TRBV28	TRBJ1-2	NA	TGTGCCAGCAGTTTATCGCCAGGGGGGAACTATGGCTACACCTTC	CASSLSPGGNYGYTF
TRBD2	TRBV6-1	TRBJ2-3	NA	TGTGCCAGTGAGCGGGGGAGCACAGATACGCAGTATTTT	CASERGSTDTQYF
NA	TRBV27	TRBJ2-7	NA	TGTGCCAGCAGTTCCGGGAACAGCCCGTACGAGCAGTACTTC	CASSSGNSPYEQYF
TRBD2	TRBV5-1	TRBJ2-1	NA	TGCGCCAGCAGCTTGGGGAGGAGTAGCGGGAAAGGCGGCTACAATGAGCAGTTCTTC	CASSLGRSSGKGGYNEQFF
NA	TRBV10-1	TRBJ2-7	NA	TGCGCCAGCAGTGAGAGTTTTGATGTCCCCTCCGAGCAGTACTTC	CASSESFDVPSEQYF
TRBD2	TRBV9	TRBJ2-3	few	TGTGCCAGCAGTCGAAGCGGGAAGTTGGATACGCAGTATTTT	CASSRSGKLDTQYF
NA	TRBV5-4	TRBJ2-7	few	TGTGCCAGCAGCGTTATCGATCGGCAGGGCCCGCCCGTGGACGAGCAGTACTTC	CASSVIDRQGPPVDEQYF
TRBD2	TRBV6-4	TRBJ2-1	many	TGTGCCAGCAGTGCTAGCGGGAGTTCCTACAATGAGCAGTTCTTC	CASSASGSSYNEQFF
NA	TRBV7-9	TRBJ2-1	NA	TGTGCCAGCAGCTTATTTCAGGATAAGTTCTTC	CASSLFQDKFF
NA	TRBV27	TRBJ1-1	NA	TGTGCCAGCAGGGCAGTCCCCACTGAAGCTTTCTTT	CASRAVPTEAFF
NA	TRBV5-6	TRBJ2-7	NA	TGTGCCAGCAGCTTGGCCCCCTCCCGCCGGCAGCCCGTAGCCTACGAGCAGTACTTC	CASSLAPSRRQPVAYEQYF
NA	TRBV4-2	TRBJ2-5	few	TGTGCCAGCAGCCAGGAACAGGGTGGAAGTGCGGAGCAGTACTTC	CASSQEQGGSAEQYF
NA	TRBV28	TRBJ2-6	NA	TGTGCCAGCAGCCGGTACGCGGAGATCTCTGGGGCCAACGTCCTGACTTTC	CASSRYAEISGANVLTF
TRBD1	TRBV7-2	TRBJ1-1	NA	TGTGCCAGCAGCAGACAGGGAGATACTGAAGCTTTCTTT	CASSRQGDTEAFF
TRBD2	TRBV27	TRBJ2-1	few	TGTGCCAGCAGTTTCGGGACTAGCGGGAGAGAGCAGTTCTTC	CASSFGTSGREQFF
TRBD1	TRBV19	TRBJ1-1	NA	TGTGCCAGTAGTAACCCGAGAGGGACAGCCCAAAACACTGAAGCTTTCTTT	CASSNPRGTAQNTEAFF
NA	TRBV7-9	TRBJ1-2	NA	TGTGCCAGCACTGACGTGGACTATGGCTACACCTTC	CASTDVDYGYTF
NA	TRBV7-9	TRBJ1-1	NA	TGTGCCAGCAGCTTATGGGAAAACACTGAAGCTTTCTTT	CASSLWENTEAFF
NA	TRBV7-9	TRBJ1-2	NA	TGTGCCAGCAGACAAAAGGGACCCCCAATCGGCTACACCTTC	CASRQKGPPIGYTF